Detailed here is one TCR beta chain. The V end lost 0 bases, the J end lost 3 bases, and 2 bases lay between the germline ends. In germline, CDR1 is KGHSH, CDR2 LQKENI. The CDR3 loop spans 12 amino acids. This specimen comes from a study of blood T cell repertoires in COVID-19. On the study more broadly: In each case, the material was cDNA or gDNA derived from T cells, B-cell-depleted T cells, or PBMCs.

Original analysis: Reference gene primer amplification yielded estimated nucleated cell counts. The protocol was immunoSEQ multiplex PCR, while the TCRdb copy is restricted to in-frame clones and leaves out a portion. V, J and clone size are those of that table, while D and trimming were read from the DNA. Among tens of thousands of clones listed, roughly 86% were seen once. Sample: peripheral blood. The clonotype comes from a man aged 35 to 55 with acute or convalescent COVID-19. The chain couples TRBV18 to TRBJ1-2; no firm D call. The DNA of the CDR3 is TGTGCCAGCTCACCACCCGACTATGGCTACACCTTC. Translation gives CASSPPDYGYTF. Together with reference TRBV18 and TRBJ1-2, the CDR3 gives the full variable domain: NAGVMQNPRHLVRRRGQEARLRCSPMKGHSHVYWYRQLPEEGLKFMVYLQKENIIDESGMPKERFSAEFPKEGPSILRIQQVVRGDSAAYFCASSPPDYGYTFGSGTRLTVV.